These T cell receptor beta chains were read from a single sample in a study of T-cell reconstitution after alpha-beta-depleted transplantation in children. In TCRdb, the PCR reads were re-called with MiXCR into one record per CDR3 protein. The sample has about a million distinct CDR3 sequences, around 30% seen once. The sequenced sample was PBMCs, mostly from graft donor cells, obtained 360 days after TCRalphabeta/CD19-depleted stem cell transplant. The source is a boy under two years old who had a stem cell transplant for SCID, so the T cells may come from the graft donor. The CDR3 runs from the conserved cysteine through the conserved F or W. A D gene is named only where the DNA matches it firmly. Rows may omit the clone size; those that give it use once, few, many or a size class.

d_call j_call v_call clone_size cdr3_nt cdr3_aa
. TRBJ2-7 TRBV12-3/TRBV12-4 . TGTGCCAGCAGTTTACTGAAATCCACATACGAGCAGTACTTC CASSLLKSTYEQYF
. TRBJ2-1 TRBV28 many TGTGCCAGCACCATGTACAATGAGCAGTTCTTC CASTMYNEQFF
. TRBJ1-1 TRBV6-5 . TGTGCCAGCAGTTACTCGATCCAGGCTAACACTGAAGCTTTCTTT CASSYSIQANTEAFF
. TRBJ2-1 TRBV20-1 . TGCAGTGCTAGAAGGGTGAATGAGCAGTTCTTC CSARRVNEQFF
TRBD1 TRBJ1-1 TRBV20-1 . TGCAGTGCTAGAGACCTGACAGGGGTTTTTACTGAAGCTTTCTTT CSARDLTGVFTEAFF
. TRBJ2-1 TRBV20-1 few TGCAGTGCTAGACCAACCAACAGGGCCTCCCTCTACAATGAGCAGTTCTTC CSARPTNRASLYNEQFF
. TRBJ2-1 TRBV7-2 . TGTGCCAGCAGCTTAGCGAGCACAGCCTCCCAGAACAATGAGCAGTTCTTC CASSLASTASQNNEQFF
TRBD1 TRBJ2-7 TRBV5-1 . TGCGCCAGCAGCTTGCAGGCAGGGGGCATGAACGAGCAGTACTTC CASSLQAGGMNEQYF
. TRBJ1-2 TRBV12-3/TRBV12-4 . TGTGCCAGCAGCCTACCCGGCTCTGGCTACACCTTC CASSLPGSGYTF
. TRBJ2-7 TRBV9 . TGTGCCAGCAGCGTAGTTCGTGGGGAGACCTACGAGCAGTACTTC CASSVVRGETYEQYF
TRBD1 TRBJ1-5 TRBV6-1 few TGTGCCAGCAGCAAAGACAGGGTAGGTCAGCCCCAGCATTTT CASSKDRVGQPQHF
. TRBJ1-1 TRBV6-5 . TGTGCCAGCAGCTCCATCCTCACAGGTCTATCGCCTGAAGCTTTCTTT CASSSILTGLSPEAFF
. TRBJ1-6 TRBV6-5 few TGTGCCAGCAGTTACATTTGGGGGAATAATTCACCCCTCCACTTT CASSYIWGNNSPLHF
TRBD2 TRBJ2-1 TRBV15 few TGTGCCACCAGCAGAGACCTGGCTAGCGGGGAGGAGTTCTTC CATSRDLASGEEFF
. TRBJ2-1 TRBV6-1 few TGTGCCAGCAGTGAGGGCGGGGCGGGGAATGAGCAGTTCTTC CASSEGGAGNEQFF
. TRBJ1-1 TRBV12-3/TRBV12-4 . TGTGCCAGCAGTTTCTTCCGGGGGTGGGGGAACACTGAAGCTTTCTTT CASSFFRGWGNTEAFF
. TRBJ1-4 TRBV18 many TGTGCCAGCTCACGGACGGCAACTAATGAAAAACTGTTTTTT CASSRTATNEKLFF
. TRBJ2-7 TRBV20-1 . TGCAGTGCTAGAGCCGCCGTAGCCTACGAGCAGTACTTC CSARAAVAYEQYF
. TRBJ2-7 TRBV4-3 . TGCGCCAGCAGCCAAGATTTCAGACAGGCCTCCTACGAGCAGTACTTC CASSQDFRQASYEQYF
. TRBJ2-5 TRBV7-8 few TGTGCCAGCAGCTTGTTACGGGACTACCAAGAGACCCAGTACTTC CASSLLRDYQETQYF
. TRBJ2-1 TRBV12-3/TRBV12-4 few TGTGCCAGCAGTTCCGTTGACGGGCAGGAGCAGTTCTTC CASSSVDGQEQFF
. TRBJ1-4 TRBV7-9 . TGTGCCAGCAGCTTACAGGGGGAAAAACTGTTTTTT CASSLQGEKLFF
TRBD2 TRBJ2-1 TRBV4-3 . TGCGCCAGCAGCCAAGCTAGCGGGGAGCAGTTCTTC CASSQASGEQFF
TRBD2 TRBJ2-3 TRBV20-1 . TGCAGTGCTGGGACGGAGAGACTAGCGGGGGTTAGTACGCAGTATTTT CSAGTERLAGVSTQYF
TRBD1 TRBJ2-7 TRBV20-1 . TGCAGTGCTAGTTGGGCAGGGGGCGAATACGAGCAGTACTTC CSASWAGGEYEQYF
. TRBJ2-2 TRBV4-1 . TGCGCCAGCACCCTTCTAGGACCAGGGCCGAACGCCGGGGAGCTGTTTTTT CASTLLGPGPNAGELFF
TRBD1 TRBJ2-3 TRBV15 few TGTGCCACCAGCAGGGGACAGGGGTTAGGGCGCACCGATACGCAGTATTTT CATSRGQGLGRTDTQYF
. TRBJ2-2 TRBV5-1 few TGCGCCAGCAGCTTGGAGAGGGGTCTCGGTGCTAGCACCGGGGAGCTGTTTTTT CASSLERGLGASTGELFF
. TRBJ1-1 TRBV12-3/TRBV12-4 . TGTGCCAGCAGTTTAGTCCCGAACGTGAACACTGAAGCTTTCTTT CASSLVPNVNTEAFF
. TRBJ2-1 TRBV21-1 . TGTGCCAGCAGCCCCCATCCGGGACTAGCGTTGAAGAGCTCCTACAATGAGCAGTTCTTC CASSPHPGLALKSSYNEQFF
TRBD1 TRBJ1-1 TRBV18 . TGTGCCAGCTCACAGAGGGGGCAAAACACTGAAGCTTTCTTT CASSQRGQNTEAFF
. TRBJ2-4 TRBV28 few TGTGCCAGCAGTTTATCTCGGCTACCCAAAAACATTCAGTACTTC CASSLSRLPKNIQYF
TRBD1 TRBJ1-6 TRBV20-1 . TGCAGTGCCTTGAGACAGGGAACCCGCTCCTATAATTCACCCCTCCACTTT CSALRQGTRSYNSPLHF
. TRBJ2-5 TRBV7-2 few TGTGCCAGCAGCTTAGGCCCGAGCGGATGGGGGACCCAGTACTTC CASSLGPSGWGTQYF
. TRBJ1-2 TRBV28 few TGTGCCAGCACCACCGGGACACATGGCTACACCTTC CASTTGTHGYTF
TRBD1 TRBJ2-7 TRBV13 . TGTGCCAGTAACGACAGGGCGACCTACGAGCAGTACTTC CASNDRATYEQYF
TRBD1 TRBJ2-7 TRBV15 . TGTGCCACCAGCAGGGACAGGAGGAGCTCCTACGAGCAGTACTTC CATSRDRRSSYEQYF
. TRBJ2-3 TRBV9 . TGTGCCAGCAGCGTAGGCCCACTGACACTACCCACAGATACGCAGTATTTT CASSVGPLTLPTDTQYF
. TRBJ2-1 TRBV15 . TGTGCCACCAGCATGGGGGTTTCAAACTGGGGCAATGAGCAGTTCTTC CATSMGVSNWGNEQFF
TRBD1 TRBJ2-7 TRBV4-3 few TGCGCCAGCAGCCAACGGACAGGGTCCACCTACGAGCAGTACTTC CASSQRTGSTYEQYF
. TRBJ1-1 TRBV7-8 . TGTGCCAGCAGCAAAGATGGGGGCACTGAAGCTTTCTTT CASSKDGGTEAFF
TRBD2 TRBJ2-3 TRBV4-1 few TGCGCCAGCAGCCAAGATGCAGGACTAGCGCTTAAGGGAGTGTCGTTGCTTACGCAGTATTTT CASSQDAGLALKGVSLLTQYF
. TRBJ1-3 TRBV14 . TGTGCCAGCAGCCGCCAGAGTGACACCATATATTTT CASSRQSDTIYF
TRBD2 TRBJ2-7 TRBV28 few TGTGCCAGCAGTTTGGGACTAGCGACGCCCTACGAGCAGTACTTC CASSLGLATPYEQYF
. TRBJ1-4 TRBV5-8 . TGTGCCAGCAGCTTGACTGGCCAGCCCGGCGAAAAACTGTTTTTT CASSLTGQPGEKLFF
. TRBJ2-3 TRBV9 . TGTGCCAGCAGCTCAAGAGCGAGCACAGATACGCAGTATTTT CASSSRASTDTQYF
. TRBJ2-3 TRBV4-3 few TGCGCCAGCAGCAAGTGGGGGGACCAAATACCTACAGATACGCAGTATTTT CASSKWGDQIPTDTQYF
. TRBJ1-5 TRBV9 . TGTGCCAGCGGTTCCAGTGTTCGGGGACAGCCCCAGCATTTT CASGSSVRGQPQHF
. TRBJ2-1 TRBV28 few TGTGCCAGCAGTTCCTCTCCTTTGGGGGAGTTCTTC CASSSSPLGEFF
. TRBJ1-2 TRBV12-3/TRBV12-4 many TGTGCCAGCAGTCCCCGCGTTCTTCGGAACTATGGCTACACCTTC CASSPRVLRNYGYTF